A selection of T cell receptor beta chains follows, all from one sample in a study of patients and donors after allogeneic stem cell transplantation. TCRdb re-analysed the RT-PCR reads in MiXCR, keeping a single row per CDR3 protein. The table includes approximately 90,000 distinct CDR3 sequences, 5% detected once. The sample comprised blood, either unsorted or a sorted T cell fraction (not recorded which). The receptors were sampled from a human donor who was either an allogeneic HSCT recipient or a stem cell or donor lymphocyte infusion donor (not recorded which). It is not recorded whose cells these are; they may come from a transplant donor. Each CDR3 is given with its conserved first and last residue. The order of the fields is D gene, clone size, J gene, V gene, CDR3 protein, CDR3 DNA. A D gene is named only where the DNA matches it firmly. Clone size appears in some rows only: once, few, many, or a class for an expanded clone.

TRBD1,few,TRBJ2-5,TRBV18,CASSPPGAGGLKTQYF,TGTGCCAGCTCACCACCGGGGGCAGGGGGCTTGAAGACCCAGTACTTC
NA,many,TRBJ1-2,TRBV3-1,CASSQGAGDPNYGYTF,TGTGCCAGCAGCCAAGGGGCAGGGGACCCTAACTATGGCTACACCTTC
NA,many,TRBJ1-2,TRBV27,CASSLSPRNYGYTF,TGTGCCAGCAGTTTATCGCCGCGTAACTATGGCTACACCTTC
TRBD1,many,TRBJ2-2,TRBV19,CATKKARTGDTGELFF,TGTGCCACCAAGAAGGCCCGGACAGGGGACACCGGGGAGCTGTTTTTT
NA,few,TRBJ2-2,TRBV11-2,CASSLLASKWELFF,TGTGCCAGCAGCTTACTTGCTAGCAAGTGGGAGCTGTTTTTT
NA,many,TRBJ2-1,TRBV10-3,CAISESTTLPPALRSNEQFF,TGTGCCATCAGTGAGTCGACTACTCTGCCTCCGGCATTAAGGAGCAATGAGCAGTTCTTC
TRBD2,NA,TRBJ2-3,TRBV7-3,CASSQETSGGAGTQYF,TGTGCCAGCAGCCAAGAGACTAGCGGGGGGGCCGGTACGCAGTATTTT
TRBD1,few,TRBJ2-1,TRBV20-1,CSAPPLQGANEQFF,TGCAGTGCTCCTCCTCTCCAGGGGGCGAATGAGCAGTTCTTC
TRBD1,many,TRBJ2-7,TRBV6-5,CASSYSGTGTTEQYF,TGTGCCAGCAGTTACTCCGGGACAGGTACAACCGAGCAGTACTTC
TRBD1,NA,TRBJ2-1,TRBV6-5,CASSYPYSGGRNEQFF,TGTGCCAGCAGTTACCCTTACTCAGGGGGCCGAAATGAGCAGTTCTTC